This is a list of T cell receptor beta chains from one sample in a study of cytomegalovirus exposure and HLA in healthy donors. Produced via immunoSEQ multiplex PCR; TCRdb's table is partial and in-frame only. Here the sample spans under 250,000 clones, 70% to 85% being singletons. The sequencing input was PBMCs. The receptors come from a man aged 45-65 years in good health and CMV-seronegative. CDR3s include the opening cysteine and the closing phenylalanine or tryptophan. Fields, in order: V gene, D gene, J gene, clone size, CDR3 protein, CDR3 DNA. A D gene is named only where the DNA matches it firmly. Expanded clones are given a class, and other clones once, few, many or no size at all.

>TRBV6-1|-|TRBJ2-2|-
CASSEVVRVSPGELFF
TGTGCCAGCAGTGAAGTGGTCAGGGTGTCACCCGGGGAGCTGTTTTTT
>TRBV5-1|TRBD1|TRBJ2-3|-
CASSVDRGTDTQYF
TGCGCCAGCAGCGTGGACAGGGGCACAGATACGCAGTATTTT
>TRBV27|TRBD1|TRBJ1-2|-
CASSPKTGLRSGYTF
TGTGCCAGCAGTCCTAAGACAGGGCTCAGGTCTGGCTACACCTTC
>TRBV28|-|TRBJ1-4|-
CASSSLGGGAGNEKLFF
TGTGCCAGCAGTTCTCTAGGGGGGGGCGCGGGTAATGAAAAACTGTTTTTT
>TRBV6-5|-|TRBJ2-5|-
CASRWRPKETQYF
TGTGCCAGCAGATGGAGACCGAAGGAGACCCAGTACTTC
>TRBV5-1|-|TRBJ2-2|-
CASTSHAGNTGELFF
TGCGCCAGCACCTCACATGCAGGGAACACCGGGGAGCTGTTTTTT
>TRBV6-6|-|TRBJ1-2|few
CASTRTAGDYGYTF
TGTGCCAGCACCCGAACGGCAGGGGACTATGGCTACACCTTC
>TRBV7-6|TRBD2|TRBJ2-1|-
CASSSAGLYNEQFF
TGTGCCAGCAGCTCAGCGGGGCTCTACAATGAGCAGTTCTTC
>TRBV10-2|-|TRBJ2-1|-
CASRTGTPPLEQFF
TGCGCCAGCAGAACCGGGACTCCGCCTCTTGAGCAGTTCTTC
>TRBV6-5|TRBD1|TRBJ1-5|few
CASSYSRTGGLQPQHF
TGTGCCAGCAGTTACTCTAGGACAGGGGGCTTACAGCCCCAGCATTTT
>TRBV28|-|TRBJ1-4|-
CASSPYETGSEKLFF
TGTGCCAGCAGTCCGTATGAAACAGGGAGTGAAAAACTGTTTTTT
>TRBV6-5|TRBD2|TRBJ2-2|-
CASSHPSSGSGELFF
TGTGCCAGCAGTCATCCCTCTAGCGGGAGCGGGGAGCTGTTTTTT
>TRBV5-1|TRBD2|TRBJ2-1|-
CATRTSGRLDEQFF
TGCGCCACCCGGACTAGCGGGAGACTCGATGAGCAGTTCTTC
>TRBV6-1|TRBD2|TRBJ2-7|-
CASSPREEASYEQYF
TGTGCCAGCAGTCCACGGGAGGAGGCGAGCTACGAGCAGTACTTC
>TRBV19|-|TRBJ1-5|-
CASSISHRPIANQPQHF
TGTGCCAGTAGTATTTCCCACAGGCCTATCGCCAATCAGCCCCAGCATTTT
>TRBV7-9|-|TRBJ1-5|-
CASSPDISNQPQHF
TGTGCCAGCAGCCCGGACATTAGCAATCAGCCCCAGCATTTT
>TRBV7-9|-|TRBJ2-4|once
CASSLAGTTGMNIQYF
TGTGCCAGCAGCTTAGCCGGAACAACAGGGATGAACATTCAGTACTTC
>TRBV2|-|TRBJ1-4|-
CASSSGIGKLFF
TGTGCCAGCAGCTCAGGGATTGGAAAACTGTTTTTT
>TRBV6-1|TRBD1|TRBJ2-1|-
CASSESPGQGSTEQFF
TGTGCCAGCAGTGAGAGTCCGGGACAGGGGTCGACTGAGCAGTTCTTC
>TRBV25-1|TRBD1|TRBJ1-2|-
CASIGQVANYGYTF
TGTGCCAGCATCGGACAGGTAGCTAACTATGGCTACACCTTC
>TRBV27|TRBD1|TRBJ1-5|-
CASSFRGLSNQPQHF
TGTGCCAGCAGTTTCAGGGGGCTAAGTAATCAGCCCCAGCATTTT
>TRBV4-2|TRBD2|TRBJ2-5|-
CASSQASGSETQYF
TGTGCCAGCAGCCAGGCTAGCGGATCGGAGACCCAGTACTTC
>TRBV19|TRBD2|TRBJ2-1|-
CASRQGTSGLYNEQFF
TGTGCCAGTAGGCAAGGGACTAGCGGACTGTACAATGAGCAGTTCTTC
>TRBV27|-|TRBJ2-7|-
CASSLQGPNEQYF
TGTGCCAGCAGTTTACAGGGTCCAAACGAGCAGTACTTC
>TRBV4-2|-|TRBJ2-7|-
CASSQGLSSEQYF
TGTGCCAGCAGCCAGGGACTTTCATCGGAGCAGTACTTC
>TRBV4-1|-|TRBJ2-1|-
CASSPVEADNEQFF
TGCGCCAGCAGCCCGGTCGAGGCGGACAATGAGCAGTTCTTC
>TRBV5-1|-|TRBJ2-1|-
CASSPDISTSYNEQFF
TGCGCCAGCAGCCCGGACATCTCGACCTCCTACAATGAGCAGTTCTTC
>TRBV6-5|-|TRBJ2-3|-
CASSYRGTDTQYF
TGTGCCAGCAGTTACCGGGGCACAGATACGCAGTATTTT
>TRBV30|-|TRBJ1-1|-
CAWSPRGRMNTEAFF
TGTGCCTGGAGTCCACGGGGTAGAATGAACACTGAAGCTTTCTTT
>TRBV9|-|TRBJ2-7|few
CASSRVGSSHEQYF
TGTGCCAGCAGCCGTGTTGGGAGTTCCCACGAGCAGTACTTC
>TRBV18|TRBD1|TRBJ1-4|-
CASQGQGDEKLFF
TGTGCCAGCCAGGGACAGGGTGACGAAAAACTGTTTTTT
>TRBV4-2|-|TRBJ2-7|once
CASSQPDQVSYEQYF
TGTGCCAGCAGCCAACCCGACCAGGTATCCTACGAGCAGTACTTC
>TRBV9|-|TRBJ2-7|-
CASSVDVFSYEQYF
TGTGCCAGCAGCGTAGATGTCTTCTCCTACGAGCAGTACTTC
>TRBV7-6|TRBD2|TRBJ2-1|-
CASSLGGLAGSSYNEQFF
TGTGCCAGCAGCTTAGGGGGACTAGCGGGGAGCTCCTACAATGAGCAGTTCTTC
>TRBV7-3|TRBD1|TRBJ2-6|-
CASSPQGAPGANVLTF
TGTGCCAGCAGCCCTCAGGGGGCGCCCGGGGCCAACGTCCTGACTTTC
>TRBV18|TRBD2|TRBJ2-7|-
CASSPQREGREQYF
TGTGCCAGCTCACCACAGCGGGAGGGCCGGGAGCAGTACTTC
>TRBV10-1|-|TRBJ2-7|-
CASSEQQDSYEQYF
TGCGCCAGCAGTGAGCAACAGGACTCCTACGAGCAGTACTTC
>TRBV6-1|-|TRBJ2-7|few
CASSEDWTPIYEQYF
TGTGCCAGCAGTGAAGATTGGACACCGATCTACGAGCAGTACTTC
>TRBV28|TRBD2|TRBJ2-7|-
CASSIAGGPHEQYF
TGTGCCAGCAGCATAGCGGGAGGGCCCCACGAGCAGTACTTC
>TRBV6-4|TRBD1|TRBJ1-2|-
CASRPTGSYGYTF
TGTGCCAGCAGACCGACAGGGAGCTATGGCTACACCTTC
>TRBV21-1|-|TRBJ2-1|-
CASYPTDKKEAASGPYNEQFF
TGTGCCAGCTACCCAACCGACAAAAAGGAGGCGGCTAGCGGTCCCTACAATGAGCAGTTCTTC
>TRBV7-3|TRBD2|TRBJ2-2|few
CASSFGLADTGELFF
TGTGCCAGCAGCTTTGGACTAGCAGACACCGGGGAGCTGTTTTTT
>TRBV10-3|-|TRBJ2-7|-
CAISGGSSYEQYF
TGTGCCATCAGTGGGGGCAGCTCCTACGAGCAGTACTTC
>TRBV6-5|TRBD1|TRBJ1-1|few
CASRGQGAGDTEAFF
TGTGCCAGCAGGGGACAGGGGGCGGGGGACACTGAAGCTTTCTTT
>TRBV28|-|TRBJ2-1|few
CASSFVDRLVYNEQFF
TGTGCCAGCAGTTTTGTTGACAGATTAGTTTACAATGAGCAGTTCTTC
>TRBV5-1|-|TRBJ1-3|once
CASSLLGSGDSGNTIYF
TGCGCCAGCAGCTTGCTAGGGTCGGGGGACTCTGGAAACACCATATATTTT
>TRBV27|-|TRBJ2-5|-
CASSLSANSRETQYF
TGTGCCAGCAGTTTATCGGCAAACTCCAGGGAGACCCAGTACTTC
>TRBV6-1|TRBD1|TRBJ1-2|many
CASSEAGTGDYGYTF
TGTGCCAGCAGTGAGGCGGGGACAGGCGACTATGGCTACACCTTC
>TRBV29-1|TRBD1|TRBJ1-5|-
CSVRDRGNQPQHF
TGCAGCGTTCGTGACAGGGGCAATCAGCCCCAGCATTTT
>TRBV4-2|TRBD2|TRBJ2-1|-
CASSQDLSSGRYNEQFF
TGTGCCAGCAGCCAAGATTTGTCTAGCGGTCGCTACAATGAGCAGTTCTTC
>TRBV7-9|-|TRBJ1-4|-
CASSQRAENEKLFF
TGTGCCAGCAGCCAGAGGGCGGAGAATGAAAAACTGTTTTTT
>TRBV27|TRBD2|TRBJ2-4|-
CASSSIAGGPKNIQYF
TGTGCCAGCAGTTCCATAGCGGGAGGCCCCAAAAACATTCAGTACTTC
>TRBV12-5|-|TRBJ2-1|-
CASARGSTEQFF
TGTGCTAGTGCTCGGGGTTCGACGGAGCAGTTCTTC
>TRBV4-1|-|TRBJ2-3|-
CASSQGRFIRPSTDTQYF
TGCGCCAGCAGCCAAGGCAGGTTCATACGTCCTAGCACAGATACGCAGTATTTT
>TRBV30|TRBD1|TRBJ2-7|-
CAWSLGQASYEQYF
TGTGCCTGGAGTCTGGGACAGGCCTCCTACGAGCAGTACTTC
>TRBV7-8|-|TRBJ2-3|-
CASSLGAKSTDTQYF
TGTGCCAGCAGCTTGGGGGCCAAAAGCACAGATACGCAGTATTTT
>TRBV11-2|-|TRBJ2-3|-
CASSELKVTGTLTNF
TGTGCCAGCAGCGAACTTAAGGTCACCGGGACACTCACCAATTTT
>TRBV29-1|-|TRBJ2-5|-
CSVGGGGIEQYF
TGCAGCGTTGGAGGCGGAGGTATAGAGCAGTACTTC